The sequence of this T cell receptor beta chain was determined in a study of OX40 agonist ivuxolimab in advanced cancers. To note about this clone: Its antigen is not identified.

Whole-study results and caveats: Some patients who did not respond also had low normalized T-cell clonal expansion. People who partly responded at 0.1-3.0 mg/kg had some of the least clonal expansion seen. More expanded clones were seen, on average, in CD8+ T cells than in CD4+.

Germline loops: CDR1 SQVTM, CDR2 ANQGSEA. V was clipped by 5 bases and J by 4 bases; unmatched bases: 10. This CDR3 is 16 amino acids long. Sequencing used immunoSEQ multiplex PCR; TCRdb keeps in-frame clones, though not all of them. Among tens of thousands of clones listed, about 90% were seen once. At baseline, cycle 4 day 1, and cycle 7 day 1, blood was sampled. This chain joins TRBV29-1 and TRBJ2-5, with 13 bases that match TRBD2. The sequencing here drew on CD4+ or CD8+ T cells sorted from blood, taken in a trial of the OX40 agonist ivuxolimab. The receptor's source is an adult with an advanced solid tumor such as melanoma, head and neck, liver or kidney cancer. The CDR3 DNA is TGCAGCGTTAGTACCGGGACTAGCGGGATGATAGAGACCCAGTACTTC. Translation gives CSVSTGTSGMIETQYF. The variable domain in full, with the rest retrieved from reference TRBV29-1 and TRBJ2-5, is SAVISQKPSRDICQRGTSLTIQCQVDSQVTMMFWYRQQPGQSLTLIATANQGSEATYESGFVIDKFPISRPNLTFSTLTVSNMSPEDSSIYLCSVSTGTSGMIETQYFGPGTRLLVL.